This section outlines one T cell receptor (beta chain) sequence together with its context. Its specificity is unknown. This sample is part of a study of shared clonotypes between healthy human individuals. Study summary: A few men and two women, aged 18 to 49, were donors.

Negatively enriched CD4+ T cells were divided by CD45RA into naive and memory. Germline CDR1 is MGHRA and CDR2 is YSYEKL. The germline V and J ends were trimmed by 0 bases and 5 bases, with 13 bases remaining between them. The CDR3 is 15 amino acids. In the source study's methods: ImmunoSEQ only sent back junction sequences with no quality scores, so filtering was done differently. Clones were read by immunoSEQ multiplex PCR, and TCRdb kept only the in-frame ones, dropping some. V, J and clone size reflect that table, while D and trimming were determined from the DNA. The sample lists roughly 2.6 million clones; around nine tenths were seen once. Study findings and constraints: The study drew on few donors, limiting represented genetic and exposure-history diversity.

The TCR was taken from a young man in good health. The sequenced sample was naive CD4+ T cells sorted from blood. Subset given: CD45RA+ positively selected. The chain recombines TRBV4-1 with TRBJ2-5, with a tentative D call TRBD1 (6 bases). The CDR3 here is CASSQERQGFETQYF. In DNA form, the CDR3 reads TGCGCCAGCAGCCAAGAACGGCAGGGGTTTGAGACCCAGTACTTC.